At least ten counts were recorded for the clone carrying this TCR beta chain. What it binds is unknown. Sorted libraries were made with about a million CD4+ or CD8+ T cells. This sample stems from a study of neurological immune-mediated disorders. Whole-study findings and limits: None of the CDR3 amino acid sequences of expanded clones were shared across subjects, and this suggested private repertoires in all groups.

V lost 3 bases and J lost 11; bases outside the gene matches: 11. The germline gives CDR1 DFQATT, CDR2 SNEGSKA (reference sequence). The CDR3 length is 13 residues. Synthesis of cDNA was performed by 5'RACE using 10-nucleotide random UMIs. TCRdb independently ran MiXCR on the 5' RACE reads; one entry per CDR3 protein. The repertoire holds approximately 41,000 distinct CDR3 sequences, with about 14% as singletons. The chain joins TRBV20-1 to TRBJ2-7, with 9 bases aligning to TRBD1. Material for sequencing was CD4+ T cells from blood. The source of this sequence is a woman aged 55-70 years with HTLV-1-associated myelopathy (HAM/TSP). CDR3 sequence reads: CSASMGQGLLEYF. CDR3 DNA: TGCAGTGCTAGCATGGGACAGGGACTCTTGGAGTACTTC.